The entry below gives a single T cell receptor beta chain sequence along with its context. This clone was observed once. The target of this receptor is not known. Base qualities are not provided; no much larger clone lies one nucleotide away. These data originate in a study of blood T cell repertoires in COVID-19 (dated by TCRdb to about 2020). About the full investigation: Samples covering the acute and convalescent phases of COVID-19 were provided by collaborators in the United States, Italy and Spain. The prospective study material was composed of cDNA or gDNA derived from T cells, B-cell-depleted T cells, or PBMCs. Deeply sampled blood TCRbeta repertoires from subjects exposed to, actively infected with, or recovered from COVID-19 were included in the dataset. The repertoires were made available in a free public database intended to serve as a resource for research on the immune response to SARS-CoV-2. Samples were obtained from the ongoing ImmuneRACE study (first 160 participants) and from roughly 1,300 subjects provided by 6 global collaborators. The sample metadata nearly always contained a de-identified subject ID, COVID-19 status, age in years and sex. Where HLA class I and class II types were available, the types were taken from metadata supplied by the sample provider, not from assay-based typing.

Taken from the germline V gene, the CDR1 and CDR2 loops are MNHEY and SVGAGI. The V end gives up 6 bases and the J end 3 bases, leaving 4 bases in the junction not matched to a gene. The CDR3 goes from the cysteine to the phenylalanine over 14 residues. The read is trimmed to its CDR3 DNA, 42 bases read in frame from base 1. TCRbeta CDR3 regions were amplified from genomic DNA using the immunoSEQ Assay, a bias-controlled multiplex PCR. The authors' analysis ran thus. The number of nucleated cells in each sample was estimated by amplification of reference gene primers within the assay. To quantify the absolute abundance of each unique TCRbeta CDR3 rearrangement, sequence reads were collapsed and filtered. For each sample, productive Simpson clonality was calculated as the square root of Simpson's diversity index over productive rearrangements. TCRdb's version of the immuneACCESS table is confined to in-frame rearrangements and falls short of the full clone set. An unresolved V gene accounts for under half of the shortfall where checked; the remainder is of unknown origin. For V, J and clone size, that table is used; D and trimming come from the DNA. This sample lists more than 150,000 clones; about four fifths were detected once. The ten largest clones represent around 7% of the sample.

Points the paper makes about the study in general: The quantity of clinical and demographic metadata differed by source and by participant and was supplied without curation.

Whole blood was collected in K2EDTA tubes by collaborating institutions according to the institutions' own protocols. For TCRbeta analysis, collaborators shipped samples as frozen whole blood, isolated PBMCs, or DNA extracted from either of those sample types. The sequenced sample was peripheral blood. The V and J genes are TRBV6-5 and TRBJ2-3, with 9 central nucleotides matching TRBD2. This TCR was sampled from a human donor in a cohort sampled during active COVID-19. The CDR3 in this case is CASSLAGKTDTQYF. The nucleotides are TGTGCCAGCAGCCTAGCGGGGAAAACAGATACGCAGTATTTT.